The 20 T cell receptor beta chains below were found in one sample sequenced in a study of human T cells and chemical hapten exposure. Noted time point: patch test 1, 2 weeks after DPC sensitization. Treatment: therapeutic diphenylcyclopropenone sensitization with weekly scalp DPC. TCRdb called the RACE reads again in MiXCR, with one record for every CDR3 protein. The profile covers approximately 350,000 distinct CDR3 sequences, with roughly 6.9% appearing a single time and 7.5% to 9% taken by the ten largest. Sequenced material: whole blood, taken in connection with sensitization to the hapten diphenylcyclopropenone (DPC). The receptors come from a young woman with alopecia areata. Some clones in this sample may be carry-over from other donors' samples.

At least ten counts were recorded for this clonotype. The chain joins TRBV9 to TRBJ2-5; 9 nucleotides align to TRBD1. CDR3 length: 14 amino acids. CDR1 and CDR2 (germline): SGDLS, YYNGEE. Trimming took 4 bases from V and 2 from J; bases not matched to a gene: 3. CDR3 in amino acids: CASSPGQGQETQYF. The DNA of the CDR3 is TGTGCCAGCAGCCCTGGACAGGGGCAAGAGACCCAGTACTTC.

This clonotype was picked up a small number of times. The chain employs TRBV18 and TRBJ1-1; TRBD1 might be the D (5 bases). The CDR3 covers 12 residues. V was trimmed by 5 bases and J by 5 bases, leaving 9 bases between them. Germline-derived CDR1 and CDR2 are KGHSH and LQKENI. This CDR3 reads CASSGGRTEAFF. The DNA of the CDR3 is TGTGCCAGCTCAGGGGGACGAACTGAAGCTTTCTTT.

The rearrangement joins TRBV28 to TRBJ1-4; perhaps TRBD1 as D (5 bases). The CDR3 is made up of 14 amino acids. Per the germline V gene, CDR1 is MDHEN and CDR2 is SYDVKM. The V gene lost 3 bases and the J gene lost 2 bases, with 7 bases spanning the gap. The CDR3 sequence is CASSFAGTNEKLFF. The CDR3 region has the DNA TGTGCCAGCAGTTTTGCAGGGACTAATGAAAAACTGTTTTTT.

This clonotype came up a few times. The chain carries TRBV6-2 or TRBV6-3 and TRBJ2-6; either TRBD1 or TRBD2 may supply D (5 bases each). V was pared by 4 bases and J by 0 bases, with 10 bases between. The CDR3 is made up of 16 amino acids. Germline assignment: CDR1 MNHEY and CDR2 SVGEGT. Here the CDR3 DNA reads TGTGCCAGCAGTTTTGGGGGAAGCTCTGGGGCCAACGTCCTGACTTTC. It codes for CASSFGGSSGANVLTF.

This clonotype was detected only a few times. V and J are TRBV20-1 and TRBJ2-4; TRBD2 is a possible D gene (7 bases). The CDR3 is 13 amino acids. Trimming removed 4 bases at V and 8 bases at J, with 15 bases between. Germline loops: CDR1 DFQATT, CDR2 SNEGSKA (reference sequence). The CDR3 sequence is CSANPGGEDIQYF. CDR3 in DNA: TGCAGTGCTAATCCGGGGGGCGAGGACATTCAGTACTTC.

The chain joins TRBV20-1 to TRBJ1-6; D is uncertain. V was cut by 1 base and J by 0 bases, with 10 bases left in between. This CDR3 region has 16 residues. The germline gives CDR1 DFQATT, CDR2 SNEGSKA (reference sequence). The CDR3 DNA sequence: TGCAGTGCTAGAGGCGGGGAGAGCTCCTATAATTCACCCCTCCACTTT. Protein sequence: CSARGGESSYNSPLHF.

This clonotype was detected ten times or more. The rearrangement uses TRBV6-2 or TRBV6-3 and TRBJ2-6; a weak D match, TRBD2 (5 bases). V lost 5 bases and J lost 0, with 17 bases in between. The V gene's germline CDR1 is MNHEY and CDR2 SVGEGT. The CDR3 has 18 amino acids. CDR3 sequence reads: CASSTERTWFSGANVLTF. CDR3 in DNA: TGTGCCAGCAGTACCGAAAGGACTTGGTTCTCTGGGGCCAACGTCCTGACTTTC.

This clonotype has a handful of counts. The chain links TRBV6-2 or TRBV6-3 to TRBJ1-1; D remains ambiguous. V gave up 2 bases and J gave up 9 bases, with 10 bases separating them. This CDR3 comprises 12 residues. The V gene's germline CDR1 is MNHEY and CDR2 SVGEGT. The CDR3 loop reads CASSYDGRQAFF. The CDR3 DNA reads as TGTGCCAGCAGTTACGACGGTCGCCAAGCTTTCTTT.

This clonotype was found once. The rearrangement uses TRBV3-1 and TRBJ1-1; no clear D. Trimming removed 0 bases from V and 3 bases from J, with 11 bases in between. The CDR3 is made up of 15 amino acids. Germline CDR1 reads LGHDT; CDR2 reads YNNKEL (reference sequence). In DNA, the CDR3 is TGTGCCAGCAGCCAAGAGGACGGTTTGGACACTGAAGCTTTCTTT. It translates to CASSQEDGLDTEAFF.

This chain joins TRBV18 and TRBJ2-5, with D unresolved. The CDR3 has 17 residues. V was shortened by 3 bases and J by 2 bases, with 19 bases between the two germline ends. In germline, CDR1 is KGHSH, CDR2 LQKENI. This CDR3 is CASSPYPSRSLQETQYF. The CDR3, as DNA: TGTGCCAGCTCACCCTACCCGAGCAGAAGCCTGCAAGAGACCCAGTACTTC.

This clonotype was observed a handful of times. The V gene is TRBV6-2 or TRBV6-3, the J gene TRBJ1-1; D is unresolved. Trimming left V 5 bases short and J 4 bases short, with 11 bases between. The CDR3 sequence is 13 residues long. CDR1 and CDR2 (germline): MNHEY, SVGEGT. The CDR3 sequence: CASSRGLPTEAFF. For the CDR3, the DNA is TGTGCCAGCAGTCGCGGACTCCCCACTGAAGCTTTCTTT.

About this clonotype itself: This may come from a read error, since a much larger clone is one base off. The rearrangement links TRBV2 to TRBJ1-2; D ambiguous. Trimming pared 5 bases from V and 3 bases from J, leaving 4 bases between. The V gene's germline CDR1 is SNHLY and CDR2 FYNNEI. This CDR3 has 11 amino acids. The CDR3 protein is CASSSHYGYTF. The CDR3 nucleotides are TGTGCCAGCAGTTCCCACTATGGCTACACCTTC.

The chain is built from TRBV10-2 and TRBJ2-7; weak D call: TRBD1 (6 bases). The V gene's germline CDR1 is WSHSY and CDR2 SAAADI. The ends were cut back, 3 bases at V and 0 bases at J, with 12 bases in the middle. The CDR3 loop spans 15 amino acids. The DNA for the CDR3 is TGCGCCAGCAGTGATCTTGGGGGCGCCTCCTACGAGCAGTACTTC. Residues: CASSDLGGASYEQYF.

The CDR3 loop is CASINRGQGGELFF. DNA of the CDR3: TGTGCCAGCATTAACAGGGGGCAAGGCGGGGAGCTGTTTTTT. This chain connects TRBV6-6 to TRBJ2-2; 9 bases are a match to TRBD1. V gave up 7 bases and J gave up 7 bases; unmatched junction bases: 7. This CDR3 has 14 amino acids. The germline CDR1 and CDR2 sequences are MNHNY and SVGAGI (reference sequence).

This clonotype was counted only a few times. This chain connects TRBV6-2 or TRBV6-3 to TRBJ2-1, with unresolved D. The germline V gene has CDR1 MNHEY and CDR2 SVGEGT. Between the trimmed V and J ends, which lost 6 bases and 13 bases, there was a span of 22 bases. The CDR3 has 14 residues. This CDR3 is CASRQMGFPSTQFF. The CDR3 DNA follows: TGTGCCAGCAGGCAAATGGGGTTCCCGTCCACTCAGTTCTTC.

There are many counts of this clonotype. The chain links TRBV12-3 or TRBV12-4 to TRBJ2-7; D remains ambiguous. Trimming pared 1 base from V and 2 bases from J, leaving 15 bases between. The CDR3 extends over 16 amino acids. CDR3 nucleotides: TGTGCCAGCAGTTTAGGTTCCGGGTCGCTTACCTACGAGCAGTACTTC. It yields the protein CASSLGSGSLTYEQYF.

The chain is built from TRBV20-1 and TRBJ1-6, with D hard to call. Germline loops: CDR1 DFQATT, CDR2 SNEGSKA (reference sequence). This CDR3 comprises 12 residues. V dropped 5 bases and J dropped 6 bases, with 8 bases sitting between them. CDR3 in DNA: TGCAGTGCTCGAATTCGTAATTCACCCCTCCACTTT. Translating it yields CSARIRNSPLHF.

This clonotype was seen a few times. Just one base apart from a much larger clone, this may be a read error. The chain recombines TRBV6-5 with TRBJ2-7; D remains unclear. Trimming left V 5 bases short and J 0 bases short, with 5 bases between. The V gene's germline CDR1 is MNHEY and CDR2 SVGAGI. The CDR3 runs to 12 residues. The CDR3 loop is CASSNSSYEQYF. DNA for the CDR3: TGTGCCAGCAGTAACAGCTCCTACGAGCAGTACTTC.

In this sample, this clonotype turned up many times. V is TRBV6-5 and J is TRBJ2-3; 9 bases match TRBD2. From germline, CDR1 is MNHEY and CDR2 SVGAGI. The length of the CDR3 is 14 residues. With 7 bases clipped from V and 4 bases from J, the junction kept 6 bases outside the gene matches. CDR3 DNA: TGTGCCAGCATTGGACTAGCGTCGCCAGATACGCAGTATTTT. This sequence encodes CASIGLASPDTQYF.

This clonotype was seen a handful of times. V gene TRBV6-6 combines with J gene TRBJ2-7, with D uncertain. Germline V gene lookup returns CDR1 MNHNY and CDR2 SVGAGI (reference sequence). V lost 5 bases and J 5 bases, leaving 10 bases between the germline ends. CDR3 length: 12 residues. The CDR3 sequence is CASSLGYNEQYF. CDR3 coding DNA: TGTGCCAGCAGTCTAGGGTACAACGAGCAGTACTTC.